The next 5 T cell receptor beta chains were all read from a single sample in a study of blood T cell repertoires in COVID-19. Repertoires were generated with immunoSEQ multiplex PCR, while TCRdb's copy carries only in-frame clones and drops some. Of about 220,000 clones listed, 65% to 85% were seen once; the top ten hold roughly 2.4%. Sequenced input: peripheral blood. Every receptor here comes from a woman in her sixties with acute or convalescent COVID-19.

The chain is built from TRBV18 and TRBJ2-2; D possibly corresponds to TRBD1 (5 bases). Germline lookup yields CDR1 KGHSH and CDR2 LQKENI. Trimming left V 2 bases short and J 0 bases short, with 13 bases between. CDR3 length: 17 residues. As DNA, the CDR3 is TGTGCCAGCTCACCAGTAGCCGCAGGGCCGAACACCGGGGAGCTGTTTTTT. It translates to CASSPVAAGPNTGELFF.

The rearrangement uses TRBV5-1 and TRBJ2-2, with 9 positions matching TRBD1. The V and J ends lost 0 bases and 7 bases, in that order; junction bases with no gene match: 10. Looked up from germline, CDR1 is SGHRS and CDR2 is YFSETQ. This CDR3 has 17 amino acids. The CDR3 reads CASSLANRGRVVGELFF. The CDR3 region has the DNA TGCGCCAGCAGCTTGGCAAACAGGGGGCGAGTTGTCGGGGAGCTGTTTTTT.

V is TRBV9 and J is TRBJ1-3; TRBD1 is a possible D gene (5 bases). There are 15 residues in the CDR3. V was cut by 1 base and J by 0 bases, with 8 bases left in between. The germline gives CDR1 SGDLS, CDR2 YYNGEE. CDR3 loop: CASSVYGASGNTIYF. CDR3 bases: TGTGCCAGCAGCGTATATGGGGCCTCTGGAAACACCATATATTTT.

This clone was detected only once. The chain couples TRBV6-5 to TRBJ1-3; D might be TRBD1 (6 bases). CDR1 and CDR2 from the germline V gene are MNHEY and SVGAGI. V lost 6 bases to trimming and J lost 8 bases, with 17 bases between them. There are 14 residues in the CDR3. The CDR3 here is CASRPSGGGHTIYF. CDR3 nucleotide sequence: TGTGCCAGCAGGCCATCCGGGGGGGGGCACACCATATATTTT.

The J gene is TRBJ2-2, the V gene TRBV10-1, with 10 nucleotides matching TRBD1. V gave up 5 bases and J gave up 3 bases; unmatched junction bases: 6. This CDR3 has 16 residues. Germline V gene data show CDR1 as WNHNN and CDR2 as SYGVQD (reference sequence). DNA for the CDR3: TGCGCCAGCAGTCCCCTCGGGACAGGGGACACCGGGGAGCTGTTTTTT. Amino acids: CASSPLGTGDTGELFF.